This TCR beta chain was profiled in a study of blood T cell repertoires in COVID-19 (TCRdb year 2020). General notes on the study: Samples from collaborators originated in the United States, Italy and Spain and spanned both the acute and convalescent phases of COVID-19. The material from the prospective study consisted of cDNA or gDNA derived from T cells, B-cell-depleted T cells, or PBMCs. The dataset comprised deeply sampled blood TCRbeta repertoires from subjects exposed to, actively infected with, or recovered from COVID-19. The repertoires were released in a freely available public database intended as a resource for research on the immune response to SARS-CoV-2. Where HLA class I and class II types were available, the types were taken from metadata supplied by the sample provider, not from assay-based typing. A de-identified subject ID, COVID-19 status, age in years and sex were almost always included in the sample metadata. The samples were drawn from the first 160 participants of the ongoing ImmuneRACE study and from over 950 subjects provided by 6 global collaborators. The full study reports these points: The amount of clinical and demographic metadata varied by source and participant and was provided uncurated.

About this clone itself: There is no known antigen for this receptor. Within one base of it there is no much larger clone, and no base qualities were kept.

TCRbeta CDR3 regions were amplified from genomic DNA using the immunoSEQ Assay, a bias-controlled multiplex PCR. In the authors' own workflow: The number of nucleated cells in each sample was estimated by amplification of reference gene primers within the assay. To quantify the absolute abundance of each unique TCRbeta CDR3 rearrangement, sequence reads were collapsed and filtered. Productive Simpson clonality was computed per sample as the square root of Simpson's diversity index over productive rearrangements. TCRdb stores this immuneACCESS table with in-frame sequences only. Part of the clones is absent; in the studies checked, under half of the shortfall reflects unresolved V genes, and no reason is known for the rest. The DNA was the basis for D and trimming; V, J and clone size are from that table. The sample table records roughly 200,000 clones; about three quarters of these occur just once. The ten largest clones add up to roughly 6% of the sample.

Collaborating institutions collected whole blood in K2EDTA tubes following their own protocols. Collaborator samples were shipped for TCRbeta analysis as frozen whole blood, isolated PBMCs, or DNA extracted from either sample type. Sequenced input: peripheral blood. The TCR comes from a woman in her 70s with acute or convalescent COVID-19.

The CDR3 is CASSVDRGPEKLFF. At the DNA level, the sequence is TGTGCCAGCAGCGTGGACAGGGGTCCTGAAAAACTGTTTTTT. The chain couples TRBV9 to TRBJ1-4; 9 bases in between match TRBD1. The germline V gene gives CDR1 as SGDLS and CDR2 as YYNGEE. Trimming accounts for 2 bases at V and 7 bases at J, while the number of junction bases matched to no gene is 3. Spanning cysteine to phenylalanine, the CDR3 consists of 14 amino acids. Just the 42-base CDR3 DNA is kept, in frame starting at base 1.